The clone carrying this T cell receptor (beta chain) was seen only a few times. No antigen is known for it. The CDR3 runs to 18 residues. CDR1 and CDR2 from the germline V gene are LGHNA and YSLEER. With 0 bases clipped from V and 0 bases from J, the junction kept 6 bases outside the gene matches. These data are taken from a study of blood T cells in healthy people across ages. Findings and caveats of the study: Naive T cell percentage by flow cytometry tracked strongly with beta diversity. Naive CD4+ cell counts and diversity both ran higher in long-lived than in aged donors.

The authors ran a second PCR of roughly 6 to 11 cycles using a sample-barcoded 5' primer and a J-beta primer mix. Tagging of each cDNA molecule was performed by a template-switch adaptor with 12 random nucleotides. One entry per CDR3 protein results from TCRdb running MiXCR on the 5' RACE reads. This table holds approximately 690,000 distinct CDR3 sequences, around 43% found once. Per sample, a minimum of 6.5 million PBMCs were isolated. The sequence was collected from an elderly man in good health. Source material: blood. The chain recombines TRBV4-3 with TRBJ1-4; 8 bases map to TRBD1. CDR3 protein: CASSQDYGDRTTNEKLFF. CDR3 DNA sequence: TGCGCCAGCAGCCAAGATTATGGGGACAGGACAACTAATGAAAAACTGTTTTTT.